The rows below give T cell receptor beta chains drawn from one sample of a study of regulatory T cells in long-lasting Graves disease. TCRdb called the multiplex PCR reads again in MiXCR, with one record for every CDR3 protein. The sample carries about 360,000 distinct CDR3 sequences, 15% to 20% recorded once. The sample was also reused in another study, on T cells in Graves' hyperthyroidism and ophthalmopathy.

The source material was peripheral blood mononuclear cells (PBMCs), sampled at new diagnosis, from a patient treated with antithyroid drugs. All receptors derive from a woman aged 18-30 years with Graves disease. The conserved cysteine and the conserved F or W are not part of the CDR3 here.

V gene	J gene	CDR3 protein
TRBV7-2	TRBJ2-5	ASSFGGGARETQY
TRBV6-1	TRBJ2-2	ASSALSGSNTGELF
TRBV15	TRBJ2-1	ATSRSRGVTNEQF
TRBV7-9	TRBJ2-1	ASTPGGGDFNEQF
TRBV9	TRBJ2-1	ASSVSGSGRNHEQF
TRBV5-6	TRBJ1-1	ASSLGLGQGGSEAF
TRBV12-3/TRBV12-4	TRBJ2-1	ASSLIAGDIGEQF
TRBV24-1	TRBJ2-7	ATSSGGDGQY
TRBV18	TRBJ2-7	ASSPIIGTGNSYEQY
TRBV7-3	TRBJ2-3	ASARQATDTQY
TRBV5-6	TRBJ1-6	ASSLQGQNSPLH
TRBV3-1	TRBJ1-6	ASSRSQGGRSSPLH
TRBV25-1	TRBJ1-4	ASSRTGTEKLF
TRBV5-1	TRBJ2-5	ASSFRLAGGSHKETQY
TRBV18	TRBJ1-3	ASSPPGLGAGNTIY
TRBV19	TRBJ1-1	ASSPPRGTEAF
TRBV5-1	TRBJ2-5	ASSGGHGTAKGETQY
TRBV20-1	TRBJ1-1	SARVQGLGTEAF
TRBV9	TRBJ1-2	ASSVAGTGYGYT
TRBV9	TRBJ1-1	ASSGRGGVDTEAF
TRBV7-9	TRBJ2-7	ASSLSDRQY
TRBV6-1	TRBJ1-1	ASSAQTGYTEAF
TRBV30	TRBJ2-3	ACQGDTDTQY
TRBV6-1	TRBJ2-7	ASLGTSGDFYEQY
TRBV6-1	TRBJ1-2	ASSEVKDSSYT
TRBV10-3	TRBJ2-1	AISEFQGAANEQF
TRBV5-5	TRBJ2-1	ASSLFGGLGTGGGNEQF
TRBV28	TRBJ1-1	ASMTTVNTEAF
TRBV5-1	TRBJ2-1	ASSFSGQSSYNEQF
TRBV3-1	TRBJ1-6	ASSQDNGFNSPLH
TRBV5-6	TRBJ2-5	ASSLARRGETQY